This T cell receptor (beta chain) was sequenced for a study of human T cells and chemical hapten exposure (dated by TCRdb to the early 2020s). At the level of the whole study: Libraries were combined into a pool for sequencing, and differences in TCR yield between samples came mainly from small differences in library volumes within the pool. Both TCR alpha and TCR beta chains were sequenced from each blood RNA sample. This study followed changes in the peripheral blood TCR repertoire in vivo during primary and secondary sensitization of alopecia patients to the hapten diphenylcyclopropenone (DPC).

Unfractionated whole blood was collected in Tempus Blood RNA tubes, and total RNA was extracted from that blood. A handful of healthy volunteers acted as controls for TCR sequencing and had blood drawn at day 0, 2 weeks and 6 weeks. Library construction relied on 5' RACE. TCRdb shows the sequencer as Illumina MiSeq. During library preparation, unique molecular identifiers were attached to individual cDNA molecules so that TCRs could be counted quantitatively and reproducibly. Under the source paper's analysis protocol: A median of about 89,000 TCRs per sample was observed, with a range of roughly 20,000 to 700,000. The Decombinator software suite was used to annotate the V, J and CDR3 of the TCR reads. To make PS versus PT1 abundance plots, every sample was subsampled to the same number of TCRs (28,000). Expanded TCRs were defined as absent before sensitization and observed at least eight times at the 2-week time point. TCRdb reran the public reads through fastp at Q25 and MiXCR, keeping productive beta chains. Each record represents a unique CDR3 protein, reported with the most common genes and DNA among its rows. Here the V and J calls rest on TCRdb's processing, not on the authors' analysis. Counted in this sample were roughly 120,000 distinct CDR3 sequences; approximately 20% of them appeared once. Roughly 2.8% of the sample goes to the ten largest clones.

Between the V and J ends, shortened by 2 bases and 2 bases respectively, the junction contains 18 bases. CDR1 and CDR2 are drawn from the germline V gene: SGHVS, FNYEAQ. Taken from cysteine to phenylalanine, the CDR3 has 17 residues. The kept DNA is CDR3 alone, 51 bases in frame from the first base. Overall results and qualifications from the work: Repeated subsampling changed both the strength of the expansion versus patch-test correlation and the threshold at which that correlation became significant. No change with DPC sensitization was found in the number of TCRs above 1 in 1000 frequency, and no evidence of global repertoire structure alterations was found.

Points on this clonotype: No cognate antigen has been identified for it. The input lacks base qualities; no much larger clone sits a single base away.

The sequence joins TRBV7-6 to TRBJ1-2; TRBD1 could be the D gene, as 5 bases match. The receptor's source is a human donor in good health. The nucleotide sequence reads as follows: TGTGCCAGCAGCTTACTCTCCGGTCGTGGACAAAACTATGGCTACACCTTC. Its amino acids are CASSLLSGRGQNYGYTF.